The 3 T cell receptor beta chains reported below all come from one sample, sequenced in a study of blood T cell repertoires in COVID-19 (dated by TCRdb to 2018 to 2021). The library came from the immunoSEQ multiplex PCR assay. The table comes from immuneACCESS by way of TCRdb, which keeps in-frame sequences with V and J called. Part of the clones is missing from these tables; in studies checked, under half for an unresolved V gene and the rest for unknown reasons. For this sample there are 190,000 or so clones; about 85% appear just once. The ten largest clones represent 7.5% to 10% of the sample. Sequenced: peripheral blood. The receptors stem from an elderly woman with acute or convalescent COVID-19.

The count of this clone is one. This rearrangement joins TRBV2 to TRBJ1-1; perhaps TRBD1 as D (6 bases). There are 13 residues in the CDR3. CDR1 SNHLY and CDR2 FYNNEI come from the germline V gene. V shed 4 bases and J shed 7 bases, with 13 bases lying between them. The CDR3 reads CASSATGMVEAFF. CDR3 bases: TGTGCCAGCAGTGCCACAGGGATGGTTGAAGCTTTCTTT.

The V call is TRBV18, the J call TRBJ1-1; 9 positions agree with TRBD1. Germline trimming cut 1 base from V and 1 base from J; bases unmatched to any gene: 7. Germline V gene data show CDR1 as KGHSH and CDR2 as LQKENI. CDR3 length: 17 residues. CDR3 nucleotides: TGTGCCAGCTCACCACTGGGACAGGGTGAGGGGAACACTGAAGCTTTCTTT. Protein sequence: CASSPLGQGEGNTEAFF.

The chain has TRBV9 and TRBJ2-5; 11 nucleotides line up with TRBD2. This CDR3 is built from 15 residues. Germline lookup yields CDR1 SGDLS and CDR2 YYNGEE. J lost 3 bases, V lost 0 bases, and 1 base had no gene match. As DNA, the CDR3 is TGTGCCAGCAGCGTAGCACTAGCGGGGGAAGAGACCCAGTACTTC. Translating gives CASSVALAGEETQYF.